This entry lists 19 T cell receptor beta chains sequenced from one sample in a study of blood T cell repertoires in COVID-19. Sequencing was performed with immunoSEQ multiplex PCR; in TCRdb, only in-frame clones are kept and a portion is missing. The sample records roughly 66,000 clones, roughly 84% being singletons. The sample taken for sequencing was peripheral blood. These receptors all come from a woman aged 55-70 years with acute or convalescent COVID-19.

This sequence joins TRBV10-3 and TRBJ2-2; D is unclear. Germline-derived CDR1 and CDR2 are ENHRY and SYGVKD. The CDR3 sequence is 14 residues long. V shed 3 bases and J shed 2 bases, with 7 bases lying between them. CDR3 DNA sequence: TGTGCCATCAGTGAAACGGTAAACACCGGGGAGCTGTTTTTT. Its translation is CAISETVNTGELFF.

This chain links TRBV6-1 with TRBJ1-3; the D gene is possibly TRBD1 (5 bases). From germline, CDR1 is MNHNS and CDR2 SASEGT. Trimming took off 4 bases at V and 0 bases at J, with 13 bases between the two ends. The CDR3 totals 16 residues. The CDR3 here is CASSGEQDFSGNTIYF. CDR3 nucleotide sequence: TGTGCCAGCAGTGGAGAACAGGATTTCTCTGGAAACACCATATATTTT.

The CDR3 here is CASSLDRLFGVEQFF. In nucleotides, the CDR3 is TGTGCCAGCAGCTTGGACAGACTTTTTGGAGTTGAGCAGTTCTTC. The chain carries TRBV7-9 and TRBJ2-1, with a weak D call TRBD1 (6 bases). Trimming shortened V by 3 bases and J by 9 bases, and 18 bases separated the two germline ends. Germline CDR1 reads SEHNR; CDR2 reads FQNEAQ (reference sequence). The CDR3 consists of 15 residues.

CDR3 in DNA: TGTGCCAGCAGCCTGCCCGGTAGGGAGGGAACTGAAGCTTTCTTT. This translates into CASSLPGREGTEAFF. The rearrangement links TRBV4-2 to TRBJ1-1; no firm D call. V shed 4 bases and J shed 5 bases, with 17 bases lying between them. CDR3 size: 15 residues. CDR1 LGHNA and CDR2 YNFKEQ come from the germline V gene.

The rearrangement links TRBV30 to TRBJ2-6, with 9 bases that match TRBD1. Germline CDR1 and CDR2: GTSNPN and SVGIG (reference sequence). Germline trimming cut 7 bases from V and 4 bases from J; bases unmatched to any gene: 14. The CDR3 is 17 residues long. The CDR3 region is CASSRDRASTGANVLTF. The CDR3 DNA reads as TGTGCCTCCTCCCGGGACAGGGCTTCTACCGGGGCCAACGTCCTGACTTTC.

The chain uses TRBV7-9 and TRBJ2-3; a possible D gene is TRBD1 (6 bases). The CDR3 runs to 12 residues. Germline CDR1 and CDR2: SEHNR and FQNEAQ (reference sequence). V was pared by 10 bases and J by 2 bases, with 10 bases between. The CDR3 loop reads CATSGDTDTQYF. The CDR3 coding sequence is TGTGCCACCTCAGGGGACACAGATACGCAGTATTTT.

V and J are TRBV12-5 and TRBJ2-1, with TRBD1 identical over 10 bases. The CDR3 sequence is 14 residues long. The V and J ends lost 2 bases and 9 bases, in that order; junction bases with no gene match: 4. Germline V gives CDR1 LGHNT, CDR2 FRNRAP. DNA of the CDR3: TGTGCTAGTGGTTTGAGGGACAGGGGAAGTGAGCAGTTCTTC. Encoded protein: CASGLRDRGSEQFF.

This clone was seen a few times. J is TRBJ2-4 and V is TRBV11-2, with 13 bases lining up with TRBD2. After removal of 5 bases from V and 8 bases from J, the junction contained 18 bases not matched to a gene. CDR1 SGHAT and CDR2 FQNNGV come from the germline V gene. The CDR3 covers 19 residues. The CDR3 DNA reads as TGTGCCAGCAGCCCCGCACTAGCGGGGGGGCCTATCGATCGGGACATTCAGTACTTC. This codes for CASSPALAGGPIDRDIQYF.

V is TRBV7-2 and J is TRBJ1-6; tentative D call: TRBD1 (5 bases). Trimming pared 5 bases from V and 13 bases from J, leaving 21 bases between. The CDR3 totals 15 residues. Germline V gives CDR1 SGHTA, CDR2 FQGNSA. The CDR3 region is CASSQPGPPAGPLHF. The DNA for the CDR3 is TGTGCCAGCAGCCAACCAGGGCCCCCCGCCGGGCCCCTCCACTTT.

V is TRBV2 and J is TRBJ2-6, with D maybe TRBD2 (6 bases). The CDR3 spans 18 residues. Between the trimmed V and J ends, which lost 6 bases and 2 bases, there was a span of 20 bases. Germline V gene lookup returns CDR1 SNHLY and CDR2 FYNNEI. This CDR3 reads CASSPGGLGVPGANVLTF. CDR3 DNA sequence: TGTGCCAGCAGCCCCGGGGGTTTGGGAGTTCCTGGGGCCAACGTCCTGACTTTC.

CDR3 protein: CASSGGLYTEAFF. The CDR3 DNA reads TGTGCCAGCAGTGGGGGCCTTTACACTGAAGCTTTCTTT. The rearrangement links TRBV2 to TRBJ1-1; D may be TRBD1 (5 bases). This CDR3 spans 13 amino acids. V lost 4 bases, J lost 3 bases, and 9 bases lay in between. CDR1 SNHLY and CDR2 FYNNEI come from the germline V gene.

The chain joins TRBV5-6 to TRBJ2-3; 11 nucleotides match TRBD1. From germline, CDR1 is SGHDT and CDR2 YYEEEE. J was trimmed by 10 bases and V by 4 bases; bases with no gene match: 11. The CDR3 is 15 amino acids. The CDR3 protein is CASSPGQGEISAQYF. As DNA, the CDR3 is TGTGCCAGCAGCCCGGGACAGGGGGAGATCAGTGCGCAGTATTTT.

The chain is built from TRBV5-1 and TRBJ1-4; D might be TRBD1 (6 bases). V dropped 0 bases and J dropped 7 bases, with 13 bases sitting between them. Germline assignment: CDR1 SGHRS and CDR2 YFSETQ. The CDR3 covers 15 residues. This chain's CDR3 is CASSLAIGGSEKLFF. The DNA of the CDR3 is TGCGCCAGCAGCTTGGCCATAGGGGGTAGTGAAAAACTGTTTTTT.

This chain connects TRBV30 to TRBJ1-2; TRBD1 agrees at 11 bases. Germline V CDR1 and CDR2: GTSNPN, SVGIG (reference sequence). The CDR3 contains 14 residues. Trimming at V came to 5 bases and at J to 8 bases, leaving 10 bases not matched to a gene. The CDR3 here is CAWDGQGAVRGYTF. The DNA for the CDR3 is TGTGCCTGGGACGGACAGGGGGCTGTCCGGGGCTACACCTTC.

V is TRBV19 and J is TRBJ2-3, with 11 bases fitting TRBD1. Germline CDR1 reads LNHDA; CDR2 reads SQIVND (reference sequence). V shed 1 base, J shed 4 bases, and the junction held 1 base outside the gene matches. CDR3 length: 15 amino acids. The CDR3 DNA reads TGTGCCAGTAGTATAGGGGGACAGGGGGCAGATACGCAGTATTTT. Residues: CASSIGGQGADTQYF.

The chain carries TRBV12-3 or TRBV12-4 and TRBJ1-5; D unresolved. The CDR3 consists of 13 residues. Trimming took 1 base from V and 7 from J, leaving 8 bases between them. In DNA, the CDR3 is TGTGCCAGCAGTTTAGATATGAGGCAGCCCCAGCATTTT. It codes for CASSLDMRQPQHF.

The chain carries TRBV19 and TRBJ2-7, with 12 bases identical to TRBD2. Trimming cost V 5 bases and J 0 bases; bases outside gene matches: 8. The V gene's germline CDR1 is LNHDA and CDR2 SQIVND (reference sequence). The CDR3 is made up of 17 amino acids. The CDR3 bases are TGTGCCAGTAGTTCCCCGACTAGCGGGGGCTTCTCCTACGAGCAGTACTTC. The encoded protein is CASSSPTSGGFSYEQYF.

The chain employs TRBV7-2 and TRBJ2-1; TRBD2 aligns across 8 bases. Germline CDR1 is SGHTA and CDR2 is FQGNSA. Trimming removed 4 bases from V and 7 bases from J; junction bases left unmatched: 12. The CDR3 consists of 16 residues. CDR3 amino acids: CASSSLAGLYGNEQFF. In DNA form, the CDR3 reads TGTGCCAGCAGCTCTTTAGCGGGGCTGTATGGAAATGAGCAGTTCTTC. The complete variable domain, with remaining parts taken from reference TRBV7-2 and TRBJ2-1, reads GAGVSQSPSNKVTEKGKDVELRCDPISGHTALYWYRQSLGQGLEFLIYFQGNSAPDKSGLPSDRFSAERTGGSVSTLTIQRTQQEDSAVYLCASSSLAGLYGNEQFFGPGTRLTVL.

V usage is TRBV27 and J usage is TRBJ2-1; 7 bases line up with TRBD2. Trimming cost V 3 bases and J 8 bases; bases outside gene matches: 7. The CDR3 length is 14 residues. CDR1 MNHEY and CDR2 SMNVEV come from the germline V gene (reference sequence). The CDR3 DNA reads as TGTGCCAGCAGTTTGGGGGGGAGGGAGTATGAGCAGTTCTTC. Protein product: CASSLGGREYEQFF.